A single sample is the source of the 20 T cell receptor beta chains below, sequenced in a study of blood T cell repertoires in COVID-19. The table came from immunoSEQ multiplex PCR; TCRdb's copy has only in-frame clones and leaves some out. The sample consists of about 26,000 clones, around 66% of them appearing once. The sequencing sample was made of peripheral blood. The receptors derive from a man between 60 and 75 years old with active or convalescent COVID-19.

The chain carries TRBV7-6 and TRBJ2-4, with a tentative D call TRBD1 (6 bases). Trimming cost V 1 base and J 2 bases, with 15 bases left between them. This CDR3 contains 17 residues. In germline, CDR1 is SGHVS, CDR2 FNYEAQ. The CDR3 sequence is CASSLDDPTGTKNIQYF. CDR3 nucleotide sequence: TGTGCCAGCAGCTTAGACGATCCCACAGGGACCAAAAACATTCAGTACTTC.

This chain joins TRBV11-2 and TRBJ2-4; TRBD2 matches 8 bases. V trimming: 1 base; J trimming: 4 bases; junction bases outside the gene matches: 12. The CDR3 covers 18 residues. Per germline, CDR1 SGHAT and CDR2 FQNNGV. This CDR3 is CASSLVGRSSGYKNIQYF. The CDR3 DNA reads as TGTGCCAGCAGCTTAGTGGGCCGCTCTAGCGGGTATAAAAACATTCAGTACTTC.

The chain recombines TRBV25-1 with TRBJ2-7; D is perhaps TRBD1 (5 bases). Between the trimmed V and J ends, which lost 7 bases and 1 base, there was a span of 11 bases. Germline-derived CDR1 and CDR2 are MGHDK and SYGVNS. This CDR3 is 13 amino acids long. The CDR3 here is CASIDGASYEQYF. DNA for the CDR3: TGTGCCAGCATCGATGGGGCTTCCTACGAGCAGTACTTC.

This chain uses TRBV6-1 with TRBJ1-2; tentative D call: TRBD1 (5 bases). V lost 2 bases to trimming and J lost 4 bases, with 20 bases between them. Germline V gene data show CDR1 as MNHNS and CDR2 as SASEGT. The CDR3 totals 17 residues. This CDR3 is CASSEYGYRGSSYGYTF. CDR3 DNA: TGTGCCAGCAGTGAATATGGGTATAGGGGATCGAGCTATGGCTACACCTTC.

The V gene is TRBV9, the J gene TRBJ2-7; TRBD2 agrees at 7 bases. The germline V gene has CDR1 SGDLS and CDR2 YYNGEE. The CDR3 contains 13 residues. V lost 2 bases and J lost 7; bases outside the gene matches: 6. CDR3 region: CASSVGREGEQYF. CDR3 in DNA: TGTGCCAGCAGCGTTGGCAGGGAGGGGGAGCAGTACTTC. Full variable domain (rest looked up from reference TRBV9 and TRBJ2-7): DSGVTQTPKHLITATGQRVTLRCSPRSGDLSVYWYQQSLDQGLQFLIQYYNGEERAKGNILERFSAQQFPDLHSELNLSSLELGDSALYFCASSVGREGEQYFGPGTRLTVT.

The rearrangement joins TRBV19 to TRBJ1-1, with D possibly matching TRBD1 (6 bases). The CDR3 is 14 residues long. Germline values: CDR1 LNHDA, CDR2 SQIVND (reference sequence). CDR3 in amino acids: CATRGGNANTEAFF. The CDR3 nucleotides read TGTGCGACTAGGGGGGGCAATGCGAACACTGAAGCTTTCTTT. Combining the CDR3 with reference TRBV19 and TRBJ1-1 gives the whole variable domain DGGITQSPKYLFRKEGQNVTLSCEQNLNHDAMYWYRQDPGQGLRLIYYSQIVNDFQKGDIAEGYSVSREKKESFPLTVTSAQKNPTAFYLCATRGGNANTEAFFGQGTRLTVV.

This clone came up a few times. The chain couples TRBV29-1 to TRBJ1-2, with a weak D call TRBD1 (5 bases). The V gene's germline CDR1 is SQVTM and CDR2 ANQGSEA. V was shortened by 4 bases and J by 0 bases, with 15 bases between the two germline ends. The CDR3 is made up of 15 amino acids. The CDR3 bases are TGCAGCGTTGCGCCAAGACAGCTGACTAACTATGGCTACACCTTC. Translated, it gives CSVAPRQLTNYGYTF.

The chain employs TRBV19 and TRBJ2-7; D not resolved. The germline gives CDR1 LNHDA, CDR2 SQIVND (reference sequence). The CDR3 runs to 17 residues. V was trimmed by 4 bases and J by 2 bases, leaving 21 bases between them. CDR3 sequence (DNA): TGTGCCAGTAGTACCCTCGCCATCGAGGATCTCACCTACGAGCAGTACTTC. Residues: CASSTLAIEDLTYEQYF.

The gene calls are TRBV18 and TRBJ1-2, with 7 bases identical to TRBD1. Germline loops: CDR1 KGHSH, CDR2 LQKENI. After removal of 3 bases from V and 0 bases from J, the junction contained 4 bases not matched to a gene. This CDR3 contains 15 residues. CDR3 sequence reads: CASSPNTGANYGYTF. CDR3 bases: TGTGCCAGCTCACCGAATACAGGGGCTAACTATGGCTACACCTTC. The variable domain in full, completed from reference TRBV18 and TRBJ1-2, reads NAGVMQNPRHLVRRRGQEARLRCSPMKGHSHVYWYRQLPEEGLKFMVYLQKENIIDESGMPKERFSAEFPKEGPSILRIQQVVRGDSAAYFCASSPNTGANYGYTFGSGTRLTVV.

This sequence joins TRBV5-4 and TRBJ1-4; 9 bases fit TRBD1. This CDR3 region has 16 residues. Looked up from germline, CDR1 is SGHNT and CDR2 is YYREEE (reference sequence). The V and J ends lost 3 bases and 6 bases, in that order; junction bases with no gene match: 9. CDR3: CASSSGPDRGDEKLFF. The CDR3 DNA reads TGTGCCAGCAGCTCCGGACCAGACAGGGGGGATGAAAAACTGTTTTTT.

The chain has TRBV6-5 and TRBJ1-2; TRBD1 matches 8 bases. Germline assignment: CDR1 MNHEY and CDR2 SVGAGI. This CDR3 region has 13 residues. V trimming: 7 bases; J trimming: 5 bases; junction bases outside the gene matches: 6. CDR3 loop: CASKPGQAYGYTF. The CDR3 nucleotides are TGTGCCAGCAAACCGGGACAGGCTTATGGCTACACCTTC.

The rearrangement joins TRBV5-1 to TRBJ1-1; 7 bases map to TRBD1. The junction had 9 bases not matched to a gene; V was cut back by 1 base and J by 3 bases. This CDR3 is built from 16 residues. Germline V gene lookup returns CDR1 SGHRS and CDR2 YFSETQ. The DNA of the CDR3 is TGCGCCAGCAGCTTGACAGGGGCGGCATCCGACACTGAAGCTTTCTTT. Its translation: CASSLTGAASDTEAFF.

This clone was recorded a few times. The chain couples TRBV27 to TRBJ2-2; D perhaps matches TRBD2 (6 bases). The CDR3 is 12 residues long. V dropped 8 bases and J dropped 7 bases, with 11 bases sitting between them. Germline V lookup: CDR1 MNHEY, CDR2 SMNVEV (reference sequence). CDR3 loop: CASLTGVGELFF. CDR3 bases: TGTGCCAGCCTTACGGGAGTCGGGGAGCTGTTTTTT.

J is TRBJ1-2 and V is TRBV4-1; the D is unclear. The germline gives CDR1 MGHRA, CDR2 YSYEKL. The V and J ends lost 1 base and 6 bases respectively, with 18 bases between them. The CDR3 sequence is 16 residues long. Here the CDR3 DNA reads TGCGCCAGCAGCCAAGGCCTTCCAGGACTTCCTCATGGCTACACCTTC. This gives the protein CASSQGLPGLPHGYTF.

This clone turned up a few times. The CDR3 coding sequence is TGTGCCAGTAAAACAGGGAGCAATAATTCACCCCTCCACTTT. As protein: CASKTGSNNSPLHF. The V and J genes are TRBV19 and TRBJ1-6; maybe TRBD1 (6 bases). CDR1 is LNHDA and CDR2 is SQIVND in the germline V gene (reference sequence). Trimming left V 7 bases short and J 5 bases short, with 12 bases between. CDR3 length: 14 amino acids.

This clone was seen a few times. The rearrangement uses TRBV29-1 and TRBJ2-6; 12 nucleotides agree with TRBD1. V gave up 6 bases and J gave up 0 bases; unmatched junction bases: 0. The CDR3 has 15 residues. Germline V CDR1 and CDR2: SQVTM, ANQGSEA. The CDR3 reads CSVGQGASGANVLTF. CDR3 in DNA: TGCAGCGTGGGACAGGGGGCCTCTGGGGCCAACGTCCTGACTTTC.

The rearrangement uses TRBV6-5 and TRBJ1-2, with 7 positions matching TRBD1. The germline V gene has CDR1 MNHEY and CDR2 SVGAGI. The CDR3 sequence is 15 residues long. V was clipped by 6 bases and J by 4 bases; unmatched bases: 11. The CDR3 DNA reads TGTGCCAGCAGAGACGGGACAGTTTTGAGCTATGGCTACACCTTC. It translates to CASRDGTVLSYGYTF.

This clone was seen a few times. V usage is TRBV4-1 and J usage is TRBJ2-1, with 8 nucleotides matching TRBD1. CDR1 and CDR2 (germline): MGHRA, YSYEKL. With 0 bases clipped from V and 15 bases from J, the junction kept 16 bases outside the gene matches. This CDR3 is 16 amino acids long. The CDR3 DNA follows: TGCGCCAGCAGCCAAGAAACAGGGGGGCTACTGGTTGCTCGGTTCTTC. Translated, it gives CASSQETGGLLVARFF.

This clone was seen only a few times. The chain is built from TRBV4-1 and TRBJ1-4, with D maybe TRBD1 (5 bases). Germline V CDR1 and CDR2: MGHRA, YSYEKL. V was cut by 5 bases and J by 7 bases, with 14 bases left in between. The CDR3 sequence is 14 residues long. The CDR3 protein is CASSWRGGGEKLFF. CDR3 in DNA: TGCGCCAGCAGCTGGCGGGGCGGGGGTGAAAAACTGTTTTTT.

The J gene is TRBJ1-1, the V gene TRBV5-4; 7 bases align to TRBD1. This CDR3 is built from 13 residues. With 4 bases clipped from V and 4 bases from J, the junction kept 4 bases outside the gene matches. Germline-derived CDR1 and CDR2 are SGHNT and YYREEE (reference sequence). The CDR3, as DNA: TGTGCCAGCAGCCTCAGGGGGTTCACTGAAGCTTTCTTT. It translates to CASSLRGFTEAFF.